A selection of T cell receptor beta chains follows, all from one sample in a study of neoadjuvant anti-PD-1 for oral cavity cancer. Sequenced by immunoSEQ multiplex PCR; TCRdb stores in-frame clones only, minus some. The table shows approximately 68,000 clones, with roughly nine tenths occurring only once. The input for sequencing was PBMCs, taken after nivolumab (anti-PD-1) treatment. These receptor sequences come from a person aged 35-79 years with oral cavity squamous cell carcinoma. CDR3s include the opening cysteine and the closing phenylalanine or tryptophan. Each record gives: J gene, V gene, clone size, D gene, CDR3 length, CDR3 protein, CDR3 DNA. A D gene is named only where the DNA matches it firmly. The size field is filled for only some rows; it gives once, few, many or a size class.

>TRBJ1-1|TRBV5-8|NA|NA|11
CASRWGRSAFF
TGTGCCAGCAGGTGGGGACGCTCAGCTTTCTTT
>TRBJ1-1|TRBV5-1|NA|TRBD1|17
CASSMSPQDRGGSEAFF
TGCGCCAGCAGCATGAGCCCTCAGGACAGGGGCGGGTCTGAAGCTTTCTTT
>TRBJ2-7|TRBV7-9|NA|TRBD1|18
CASSQIVSGTGLPYEQYF
TGTGCCAGCAGCCAAATAGTCTCCGGGACAGGGTTACCTTACGAGCAGTACTTC
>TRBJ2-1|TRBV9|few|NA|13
CASSVSGYNEQFF
TGTGCCAGCAGCGTATCGGGTTACAATGAGCAGTTCTTC
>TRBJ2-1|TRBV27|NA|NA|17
CASSLSSGAEIYNEQFF
TGTGCCAGCAGTTTAAGTTCAGGGGCCGAAATCTACAATGAGCAGTTCTTC
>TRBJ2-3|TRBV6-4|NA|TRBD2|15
CASSEAGGGTDTQYF
TGTGCCAGCAGTGAAGCGGGGGGAGGGACAGATACGCAGTATTTT
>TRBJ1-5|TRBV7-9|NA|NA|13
CASTPSGDQPQHF
TGTGCCAGCACGCCATCAGGGGATCAGCCCCAGCATTTT
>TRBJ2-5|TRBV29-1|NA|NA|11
CSVEDLGTQYF
TGCAGCGTTGAAGATCTGGGCACCCAGTACTTC
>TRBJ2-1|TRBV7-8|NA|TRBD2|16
CASRPRRTSGRGEQFF
TGTGCCAGCAGGCCACGTAGGACTAGCGGGAGGGGTGAGCAGTTCTTC
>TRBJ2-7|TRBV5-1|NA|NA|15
CASSPHRPLYHEQYF
TGCGCCAGCAGCCCACACAGGCCTCTGTACCACGAGCAGTACTTC
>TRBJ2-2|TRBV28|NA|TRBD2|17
CASSLVLGREITGELFF
TGTGCCAGCAGTTTAGTCTTGGGGCGGGAGATCACCGGGGAGCTGTTTTTT
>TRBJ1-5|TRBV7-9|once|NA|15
CASSFGADGFSPQHF
TGTGCCAGCAGCTTTGGAGCGGACGGTTTCTCGCCCCAGCATTTT
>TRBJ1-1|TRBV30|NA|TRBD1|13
CAWSYTGGTEAFF
TGTGCCTGGAGTTATACAGGGGGCACTGAAGCTTTCTTT
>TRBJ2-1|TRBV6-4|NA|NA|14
CASSDSLRANEQFF
TGTGCCAGCAGTGACTCCCTGCGGGCGAATGAGCAGTTCTTC
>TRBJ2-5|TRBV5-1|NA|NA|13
CASSFGDPETQYF
TGCGCCAGCAGCTTTGGTGACCCAGAGACCCAGTACTTC
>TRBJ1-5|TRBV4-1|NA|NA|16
CASSRTRGASNQPQHF
TGCGCCAGCAGCCGGACGAGGGGGGCGAGCAATCAGCCCCAGCATTTT
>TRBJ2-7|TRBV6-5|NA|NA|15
CASSYSSRVGNEQYF
TGTGCCAGCAGTTACTCCTCCAGGGTGGGCAACGAGCAGTACTTC
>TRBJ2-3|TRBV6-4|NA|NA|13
CASSVLGEDTQYF
TGTGCCAGCAGTGTCCTGGGAGAAGATACGCAGTATTTT
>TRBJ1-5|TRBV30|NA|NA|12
CAWTNGGQPQHF
TGTGCCTGGACTAACGGGGGTCAGCCCCAGCATTTT
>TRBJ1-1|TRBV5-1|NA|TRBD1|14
CASKREQGATEAFF
TGCGCCAGCAAGCGGGAACAGGGGGCAACTGAAGCTTTCTTT
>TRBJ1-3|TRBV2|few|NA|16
CASSAQGPPSGNTIYF
TGTGCCAGCAGTGCACAGGGACCCCCCTCTGGAAACACCATATATTTT
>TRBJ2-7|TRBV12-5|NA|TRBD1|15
CASGLVGQGTHEQYF
TGTGCTAGTGGTTTGGTGGGACAGGGCACCCACGAGCAGTACTTC
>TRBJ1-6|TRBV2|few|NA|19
CASSESPRGASSYNSPLHF
TGTGCCAGCAGTGAAAGTCCCCGGGGGGCGAGCTCCTATAATTCACCCCTCCACTTT